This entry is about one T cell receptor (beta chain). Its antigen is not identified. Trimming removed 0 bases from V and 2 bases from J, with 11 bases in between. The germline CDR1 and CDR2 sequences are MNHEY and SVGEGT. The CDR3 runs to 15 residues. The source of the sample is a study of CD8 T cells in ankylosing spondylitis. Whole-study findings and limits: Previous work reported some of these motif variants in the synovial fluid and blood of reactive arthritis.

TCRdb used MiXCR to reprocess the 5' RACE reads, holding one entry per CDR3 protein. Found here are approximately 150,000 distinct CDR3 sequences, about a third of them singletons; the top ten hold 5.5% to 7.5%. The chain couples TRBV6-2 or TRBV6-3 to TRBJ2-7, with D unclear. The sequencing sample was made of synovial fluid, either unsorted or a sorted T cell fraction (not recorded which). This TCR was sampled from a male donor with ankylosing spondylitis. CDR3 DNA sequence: TGTGCCAGCAGTTACTCTTCACTCACGACCTACGAGCAGTACTTC. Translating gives CASSYSSLTTYEQYF.